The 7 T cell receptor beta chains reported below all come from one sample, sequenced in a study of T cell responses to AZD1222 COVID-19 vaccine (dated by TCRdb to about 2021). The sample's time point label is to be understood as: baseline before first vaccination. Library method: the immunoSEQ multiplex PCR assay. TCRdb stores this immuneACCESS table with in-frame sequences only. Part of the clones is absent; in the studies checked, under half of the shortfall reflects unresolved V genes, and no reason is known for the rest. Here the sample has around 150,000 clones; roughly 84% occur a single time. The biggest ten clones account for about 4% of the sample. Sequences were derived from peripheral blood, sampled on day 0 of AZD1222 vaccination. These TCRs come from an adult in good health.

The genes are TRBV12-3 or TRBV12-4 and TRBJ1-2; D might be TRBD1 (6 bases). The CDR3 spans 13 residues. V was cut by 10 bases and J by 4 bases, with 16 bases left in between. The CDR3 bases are TGTGCCACCACTTTTAAGGGGGGCTATGGCTACACCTTC. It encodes CATTFKGGYGYTF.

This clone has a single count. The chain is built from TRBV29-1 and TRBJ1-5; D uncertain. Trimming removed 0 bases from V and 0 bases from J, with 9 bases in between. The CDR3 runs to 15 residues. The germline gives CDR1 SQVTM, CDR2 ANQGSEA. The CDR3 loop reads CSVEEPHYSNQPQHF. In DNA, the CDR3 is TGCAGCGTTGAAGAACCCCATTATAGCAATCAGCCCCAGCATTTT.

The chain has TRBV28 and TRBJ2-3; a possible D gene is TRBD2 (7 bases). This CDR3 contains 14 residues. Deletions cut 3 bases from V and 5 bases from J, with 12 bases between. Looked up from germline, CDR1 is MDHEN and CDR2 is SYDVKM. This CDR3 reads CASSFGGLRDTQYF. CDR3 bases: TGTGCCAGCAGTTTCGGGGGGCTGAGAGATACGCAGTATTTT.

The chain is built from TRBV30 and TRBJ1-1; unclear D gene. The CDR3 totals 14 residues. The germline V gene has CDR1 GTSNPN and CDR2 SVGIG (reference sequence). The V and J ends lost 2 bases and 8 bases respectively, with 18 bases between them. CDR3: CAWSRVGGLDEAFF. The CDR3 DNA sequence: TGTGCCTGGAGTAGGGTTGGCGGACTTGACGAAGCTTTCTTT.

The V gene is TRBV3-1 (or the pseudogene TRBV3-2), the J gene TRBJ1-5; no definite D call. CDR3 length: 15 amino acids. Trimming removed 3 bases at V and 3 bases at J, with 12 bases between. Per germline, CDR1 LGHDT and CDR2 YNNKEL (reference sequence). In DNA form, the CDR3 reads TGTGCCAGCAGCCATTCCCACAGAAACAATCAGCCCCAGCATTTT. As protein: CASSHSHRNNQPQHF.

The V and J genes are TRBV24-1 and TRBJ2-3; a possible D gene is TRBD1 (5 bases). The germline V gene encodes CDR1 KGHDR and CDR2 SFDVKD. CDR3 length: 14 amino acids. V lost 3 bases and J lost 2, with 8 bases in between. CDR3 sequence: CATSDRQFTDTQYF. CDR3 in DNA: TGTGCCACCAGTGATCGACAGTTCACAGATACGCAGTATTTT.

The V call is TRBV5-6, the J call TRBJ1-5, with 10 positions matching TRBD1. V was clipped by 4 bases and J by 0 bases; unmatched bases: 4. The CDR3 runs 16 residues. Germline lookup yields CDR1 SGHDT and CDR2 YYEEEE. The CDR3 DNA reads TGTGCCAGCAGCGACGGACAGGGGGATAGCAATCAGCCCCAGCATTTT. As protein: CASSDGQGDSNQPQHF.